This T cell receptor (beta chain) was retrieved from a study of neoadjuvant anti-PD-1 for oral cavity cancer. In the study overall: Around day 43, patients without progression received a fourth nivolumab dose before surgery.

Blood libraries mostly used roughly 500 ng genomic DNA, six replicates each. Sequencing used immunoSEQ multiplex PCR; TCRdb keeps in-frame clones, though not all of them. The sample records about 14,000 clones, 65% to 80% being singletons. Findings and limits, study-wide: Only three patients per response group were TCR-analyzed; validation needed.

This clone was detected only once. Antigen unknown. Time point: after neoadjuvant nivolumab, at surgical resection. Germline V gives CDR1 SNHLY, CDR2 FYNNEI. The V end lost 3 bases, the J end lost 1 base, and 7 bases lay between the germline ends. The CDR3 length is 14 residues. The V gene is TRBV2, the J gene TRBJ1-5; weak D call: TRBD1 (5 bases). The sample consisted of PBMCs, taken after nivolumab (anti-PD-1) treatment. The TCR was taken from a person between 40 and 80 years old with oral cavity squamous cell carcinoma. The CDR3 nucleotides read TGTGCCAGCAGTGACAGGGACAGCAATCAGCCCCAGCATTTT. It is translated as CASSDRDSNQPQHF.